This TCR beta chain originates from a study of blood T cell repertoires in COVID-19. Overall study: PBMCs, B-cell-depleted T cells, or T cells provided the cDNA or gDNA that made up the material.

The ends were cut back, 2 bases at V and 3 bases at J, with 5 bases in the middle. CDR1 and CDR2 from the germline V gene are LNHDA and SQIVND (reference sequence). The CDR3 contains 13 residues. Method: immunoSEQ multiplex PCR; TCRdb's copy keeps in-frame clones and lacks some. This sample has roughly 140,000 clones, with 75% to 90% found just once. Sequenced material: peripheral blood. V usage is TRBV19 and J usage is TRBJ1-5; D not certain. The sequence was obtained from an older woman with active COVID-19. In nucleotides, the CDR3 is TGTGCCAGTAGTATAACAGACAATCAGCCCCAGCATTTT. Translation gives CASSITDNQPQHF.